The 29 T cell receptor beta chains reported below all come from one sample, sequenced in a study of T cell responses to AZD1222 COVID-19 vaccine. The method was immunoSEQ multiplex PCR; TCRdb's version includes in-frame clones alone and lacks a portion of them. This sample has over 85,000 clones, with about nine tenths found just once. Specimen: peripheral blood, collected 28 days after the second AZD1222 dose. These receptors were collected from an adult who received the AZD1222 COVID-19 vaccine.

The V call is TRBV18, the J call TRBJ1-2, with D possibly TRBD1 on 6 matching bases. The CDR3 spans 14 residues. Germline-derived CDR1 and CDR2 are KGHSH and LQKENI. Trimming took 3 bases from V and 4 from J, leaving 12 bases between them. Here the CDR3 DNA reads TGTGCCAGCTCACCGGCAGGGGCTTTCTATGGCTACACCTTC. It yields the protein CASSPAGAFYGYTF.

The gene calls are TRBV6-6 and TRBJ2-1; TRBD1 is a possible D gene (5 bases). The CDR3 extends over 13 amino acids. The germline V gene has CDR1 MNHNY and CDR2 SVGAGI (reference sequence). Trimming shortened V by 6 bases and J by 2 bases, and 8 bases separated the two germline ends. The CDR3 nucleotides read TGTGCCAGCAGCCCGACAGCCTACAATGAGCAGTTCTTC. This codes for CASSPTAYNEQFF.

This chain links TRBV9 with TRBJ1-6; D ambiguous. Per germline, CDR1 SGDLS and CDR2 YYNGEE. V shed 7 bases and J shed 8 bases, with 10 bases lying between them. The CDR3 is 12 residues long. The CDR3 DNA reads as TGTGCCAGCGGATCTGGGGATTCACCCCTCCACTTT. This sequence encodes CASGSGDSPLHF.

The rearrangement joins TRBV5-1 to TRBJ2-5; tentative D call: TRBD2 (6 bases). CDR3 length: 16 amino acids. Germline V gene sequence: CDR1 SGHRS, CDR2 YFSETQ. V was pared by 0 bases and J by 3 bases, with 15 bases between. DNA for the CDR3: TGCGCCAGCAGCTTGGTATTAGGGAGGAGAGAAGAGACCCAGTACTTC. As protein: CASSLVLGRREETQYF.

The rearrangement joins TRBV24-1 to TRBJ1-2, with D tentatively TRBD1 (6 bases). Germline loops: CDR1 KGHDR, CDR2 SFDVKD. Trimming pared 7 bases from V and 0 bases from J, leaving 8 bases between. This CDR3 region has 13 residues. CDR3 nucleotide sequence: TGTGCCACCAGACAGGGAGCTAACTATGGCTACACCTTC. It codes for CATRQGANYGYTF.

This rearrangement joins TRBV5-5 to TRBJ1-4; D is unclear. The CDR3 covers 15 residues. Germline V gives CDR1 SGHKS, CDR2 YYEKEE (reference sequence). The ends were cut back, 3 bases at V and 0 bases at J, with 9 bases in the middle. CDR3 DNA: TGTGCCAGCAGCTACCGGGAGGCAACTAATGAAAAACTGTTTTTT. It translates to CASSYREATNEKLFF.

The rearrangement links TRBV5-5 to TRBJ1-1; the D is unclear. Germline CDR1 and CDR2: SGHKS and YYEKEE (reference sequence). The V end was cut by 2 bases, the J end by 8 bases, with 7 bases between. CDR3 length: 11 residues. The CDR3 is CASSLISEAFF. The DNA for the CDR3 is TGTGCCAGCAGCTTAATCTCAGAAGCTTTCTTT. The full variable domain, rest sourced from reference TRBV5-5 and TRBJ1-1, is DAGVTQSPTHLIKTRGQQVTLRCSPISGHKSVSWYQQVLGQGPQFIFQYYEKEERGRGNFPDRFSARQFPNYSSELNVNALLLGDSALYLCASSLISEAFFGQGTRLTVV.

This clone was recorded once. This chain links TRBV28 with TRBJ1-4; 9 bases map to TRBD1. This CDR3 has 15 residues. Per the germline V gene, CDR1 is MDHEN and CDR2 is SYDVKM. The V and J ends lost 6 bases and 3 bases, in that order; junction bases with no gene match: 5. CDR3 amino acids: CASRSTGGANEKLFF. CDR3 nucleotide sequence: TGTGCCAGCAGAAGCACAGGGGGCGCTAATGAAAAACTGTTTTTT. Supplemented by reference TRBV28 and TRBJ1-4, the full variable domain reads DVKVTQSSRYLVKRTGEKVFLECVQDMDHENMFWYRQDPGLGLRLIYFSYDVKMKEKGDIPEGYSVSREKKERFSLILESASTNQTSMYLCASRSTGGANEKLFFGSGTQLSVL.

The V gene is TRBV7-3, the J gene TRBJ2-5, with a weak D call TRBD2 (6 bases). The CDR3 loop spans 15 amino acids. Germline values: CDR1 SGHTA, CDR2 FQGTGA. V dropped 2 bases and J dropped 5 bases, with 15 bases sitting between them. The CDR3 here is CASSLGTAREETQYF. CDR3 nucleotides: TGTGCCAGCAGCTTAGGGACCGCCCGGGAGGAGACCCAGTACTTC.

There are a few counts of this clone. The chain recombines TRBV3-1 (or the pseudogene TRBV3-2) with TRBJ2-5; 7 bases match TRBD2. Germline V gene data show CDR1 as LGHDT and CDR2 as YNNKEL (reference sequence). With 2 bases clipped from V and 2 bases from J, the junction kept 5 bases outside the gene matches. CDR3 length equals 15 residues. This chain's CDR3 is CASSQLAELQETQYF. Here the CDR3 DNA reads TGTGCCAGCAGCCAACTAGCGGAACTTCAAGAGACCCAGTACTTC.

The chain joins TRBV6-5 to TRBJ2-7; 9 nucleotides agree with TRBD1. Germline CDR1 MNHEY, CDR2 SVGAGI. The CDR3 spans 13 residues. V lost 9 bases and J lost 3; bases outside the gene matches: 6. CDR3 nucleotide sequence: TGTGCCAGTACCGTGACAGGGGGCTACGAGCAGTACTTC. This translates into CASTVTGGYEQYF.

The chain recombines TRBV12-3 or TRBV12-4 with TRBJ1-2, with TRBD1 matching over 8 bases. This CDR3 spans 13 amino acids. The junction had 7 bases not matched to a gene; V was cut back by 6 bases and J by 7 bases. CDR3 in DNA: TGTGCCAGCAGACAGGGGGAATCAGGTGGCTACACCTTC. It encodes CASRQGESGGYTF.

V gene TRBV6-2 or TRBV6-3 combines with J gene TRBJ2-3; the match to TRBD2 covers 11 bases. The V and J ends lost 2 bases and 3 bases, in that order; junction bases with no gene match: 4. This CDR3 region has 16 residues. The germline V gene encodes CDR1 MNHEY and CDR2 SVGEGT. The CDR3, as DNA: TGTGCCAGCAGTTACGAACTAGCGGGGGTGACAGATACGCAGTATTTT. Amino acids: CASSYELAGVTDTQYF.

The J gene is TRBJ1-2, the V gene TRBV6-5; 10 positions agree with TRBD1. The V gene's germline CDR1 is MNHEY and CDR2 SVGAGI. With 6 bases clipped from V and 8 bases from J, the junction kept 9 bases outside the gene matches. This CDR3 is 14 amino acids long. The CDR3 nucleotides are TGTGCCAGCAGGCCCGGGACAGGGGCATGGGGCTACACCTTC. This sequence encodes CASRPGTGAWGYTF.

The rearrangement uses TRBV6-2 or TRBV6-3 and TRBJ2-5; D uncertain. Trimming removed 4 bases at V and 2 bases at J, with 2 bases between. CDR3 length: 11 amino acids. Germline CDR1 is MNHEY and CDR2 is SVGEGT. The CDR3 reads CASSWQETQYF. As DNA, the CDR3 is TGTGCCAGCAGTTGGCAAGAGACCCAGTACTTC.

Here the CDR3 reads CSARVWHGYTF. CDR3 DNA sequence: TGCAGTGCTAGAGTCTGGCACGGCTACACCTTC. This chain links TRBV20-1 with TRBJ1-2; no firm D call. The V and J ends lost 1 base and 8 bases respectively, with 8 bases between them. This CDR3 is 11 amino acids long. The germline CDR1 and CDR2 sequences are DFQATT and SNEGSKA (reference sequence).

This clone showed up just once. The chain employs TRBV11-2 and TRBJ2-3, with D tentatively TRBD1 (5 bases). CDR1 is SGHAT and CDR2 is FQNNGV in the germline V gene. V dropped 0 bases and J dropped 1 base, with 20 bases sitting between them. The CDR3 is 19 amino acids. The CDR3 nucleotides read TGTGCCAGCAGCTTAGATCTCCAGGGAACTCCTCTGGGCACAGATACGCAGTATTTT. Its protein product is CASSLDLQGTPLGTDTQYF. The full variable domain, completed using reference TRBV11-2 and TRBJ2-3, is EAGVAQSPRYKIIEKRQSVAFWCNPISGHATLYWYQQILGQGPKLLIQFQNNGVVDDSQLPKDRFSAERLKGVDSTLKIQPAKLEDSAVYLCASSLDLQGTPLGTDTQYFGPGTRLTVL.

The gene calls are TRBV6-2 or TRBV6-3 and TRBJ1-4; D is perhaps TRBD1 (6 bases). V lost 2 bases to trimming and J lost 3 bases, with 10 bases between them. The CDR3 runs 15 residues. Germline CDR1 reads MNHEY; CDR2 reads SVGEGT. The CDR3 reads CASSYQGFANEKLFF. For the CDR3, the DNA is TGTGCCAGCAGTTACCAGGGGTTCGCTAATGAAAAACTGTTTTTT.

This chain connects TRBV19 to TRBJ1-4; a weak D match, TRBD1 (6 bases). There are 14 residues in the CDR3. Germline CDR1 reads LNHDA; CDR2 reads SQIVND (reference sequence). V was pared by 5 bases and J by 6 bases, with 13 bases between. The CDR3 region has the DNA TGTGCCAGTAGTTACAGGGATGAATATGAAAAACTGTTTTTT. Protein sequence: CASSYRDEYEKLFF.

The chain has TRBV3-1 (or the pseudogene TRBV3-2) and TRBJ1-1; the match to TRBD1 covers 8 bases. CDR1 is LGHDT, CDR2 YNNKEL, per germline (reference sequence). Losses at the gene ends were 4 bases for V and 1 base for J; bases not matched to a gene: 5. The CDR3 runs to 15 residues. CDR3 DNA sequence: TGTGCCAGCAGCCCCGCCGGGACAGGGAACACTGAAGCTTTCTTT. Amino acid sequence: CASSPAGTGNTEAFF.

This clone has a single count. The chain carries TRBV11-2 and TRBJ2-7; possibly TRBD1 or TRBD2 for D (5 bases each). The CDR3 has 17 amino acids. Trimming removed 0 bases from V and 5 bases from J, with 20 bases in between. Germline CDR1 is SGHAT and CDR2 is FQNNGV. CDR3 sequence: CASSLDTWDPREDEQYF. DNA of the CDR3: TGTGCCAGCAGCTTAGATACATGGGACCCACGGGAAGACGAGCAGTACTTC.

The V call is TRBV4-2, the J call TRBJ2-7; 10 bases map to TRBD2. Germline CDR1 and CDR2: LGHNA and YNFKEQ. The CDR3 covers 15 residues. The V and J ends lost 1 base and 6 bases, in that order; junction bases with no gene match: 6. CDR3 sequence (DNA): TGTGCCAGCAGCCAAGTTTTACTAGCGGGGACCGAGCAGTACTTC. Protein sequence: CASSQVLLAGTEQYF.

The V and J genes are TRBV9 and TRBJ2-5, with a possible D match to TRBD1 (6 bases). Trimming removed 6 bases at V and 1 base at J, with 10 bases between. CDR1 SGDLS and CDR2 YYNGEE come from the germline V gene. The CDR3 is 13 residues long. CDR3 nucleotides: TGTGCCAGCAACCTAGGGGGCCAAGAGACCCAGTACTTC. Its protein is CASNLGGQETQYF. Variable domain in full (rest from reference TRBV9 and TRBJ2-5): DSGVTQTPKHLITATGQRVTLRCSPRSGDLSVYWYQQSLDQGLQFLIQYYNGEERAKGNILERFSAQQFPDLHSELNLSSLELGDSALYFCASNLGGQETQYFGPGTRLLVL.

This clone came up a few times. V gene TRBV28 combines with J gene TRBJ2-1; D gene uncertain. Trimming took off 3 bases at V and 4 bases at J, with 13 bases between the two ends. The V gene's germline CDR1 is MDHEN and CDR2 SYDVKM. The CDR3 sequence is 15 residues long. This chain's CDR3 is CASSFGHQPYNEQFF. CDR3 DNA: TGTGCCAGCAGTTTTGGTCATCAGCCATACAATGAGCAGTTCTTC.

The genes are TRBV29-1 and TRBJ1-1; the D gene is possibly TRBD1 (6 bases). The CDR3 has 11 amino acids. CDR1 and CDR2 (germline): SQVTM, ANQGSEA. The V end lost 6 bases, the J end lost 5 bases, and 10 bases lay between the germline ends. CDR3 loop: CSVGRGTEAFF. DNA for the CDR3: TGCAGCGTCGGGAGGGGGACTGAAGCTTTCTTT.

J is TRBJ2-7 and V is TRBV4-3; D not certain. The CDR3 is made up of 14 amino acids. Trimming removed 1 base at V and 2 bases at J, with 9 bases between. The germline CDR1 and CDR2 sequences are LGHNA and YSLEER. The CDR3 loop reads CASSQAHLAYEQYF. CDR3 nucleotides: TGCGCCAGCAGCCAAGCGCATCTAGCCTACGAGCAGTACTTC.

This chain joins TRBV10-3 and TRBJ2-3; tentative D call: TRBD1 (6 bases). The V end was cut by 10 bases, the J end by 5 bases, with 13 bases between. CDR1 is ENHRY and CDR2 is SYGVKD in the germline V gene. CDR3 length: 12 residues. CDR3 DNA sequence: TGTGCCACGCAGGGGTCGATAGATACGCAGTATTTT. Its protein product is CATQGSIDTQYF.

The V gene is TRBV5-1, the J gene TRBJ2-5; maybe TRBD1 (5 bases). Germline values: CDR1 SGHRS, CDR2 YFSETQ. V was shortened by 1 base and J by 1 base, with 8 bases between the two germline ends. This CDR3 is 14 amino acids long. The CDR3 coding sequence is TGCGCCAGCAGCTTGTACAGGAGCCAAGAGACCCAGTACTTC. Translation: CASSLYRSQETQYF.

J is TRBJ2-1 and V is TRBV25-1; D is perhaps TRBD2 (5 bases). Trimming cost V 1 base and J 12 bases, with 10 bases left between them. The CDR3 contains 12 residues. Per germline, CDR1 MGHDK and CDR2 SYGVNS. In DNA form, the CDR3 reads TGTGCCAGCAGTGAATGGGGAGCGGCGCAGTTCTTC. It specifies CASSEWGAAQFF.